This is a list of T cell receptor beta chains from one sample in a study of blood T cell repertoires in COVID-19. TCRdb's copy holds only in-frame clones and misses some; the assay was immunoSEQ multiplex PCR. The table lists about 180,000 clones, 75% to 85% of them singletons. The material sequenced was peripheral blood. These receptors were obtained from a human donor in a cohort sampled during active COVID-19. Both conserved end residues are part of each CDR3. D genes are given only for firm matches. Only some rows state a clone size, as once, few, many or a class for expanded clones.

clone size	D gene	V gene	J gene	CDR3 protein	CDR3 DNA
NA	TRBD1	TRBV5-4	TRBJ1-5	CASSIQGIGNQPQHF	TGTGCCAGCAGCATACAGGGGATCGGCAATCAGCCCCAGCATTTT
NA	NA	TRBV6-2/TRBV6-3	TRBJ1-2	CASSYPGYNYTF	TGTGCCAGCAGTTACCCAGGGTATAACTACACCTTC
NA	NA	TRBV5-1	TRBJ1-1	CASSLVPGSTTEAFF	TGCGCCAGCAGCTTGGTTCCAGGATCGACCACTGAAGCTTTCTTT
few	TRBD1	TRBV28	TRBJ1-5	CASSLRGQNQPQHF	TGTGCCAGCAGTTTAAGGGGACAGAATCAGCCCCAGCATTTT
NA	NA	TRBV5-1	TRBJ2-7	CASSSEGGSYEQYF	TGCGCCAGCAGCTCCGAAGGGGGCTCCTACGAGCAGTACTTC
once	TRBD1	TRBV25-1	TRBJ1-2	CASSDRQGGLYGYTF	TGTGCCAGCAGTGATCGGCAGGGGGGTCTCTATGGCTACACCTTC
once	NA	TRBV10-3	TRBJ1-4	CAISEPNEKLFF	TGTGCCATCAGTGAGCCGAATGAAAAACTGTTTTTT
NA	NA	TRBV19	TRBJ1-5	CASSIAGLTSNQPQHF	TGTGCCAGTAGTATCGCCGGTCTTACTAGCAATCAGCCCCAGCATTTT
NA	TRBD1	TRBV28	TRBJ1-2	CASSFPTGANYGYTF	TGTGCCAGCAGTTTCCCTACAGGGGCCAACTATGGCTACACCTTC
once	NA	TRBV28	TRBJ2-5	CASGQYQETQYF	TGTGCCAGTGGACAGTACCAAGAGACCCAGTACTTC
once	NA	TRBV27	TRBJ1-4	CASSLSGRNNEKLFF	TGTGCCAGCAGTTTATCGGGGAGGAATAATGAAAAACTGTTTTTT
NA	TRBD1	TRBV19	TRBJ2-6	CASSSSTGGTGANVLTF	TGTGCCAGTAGTTCAAGTACAGGGGGCACGGGGGCCAACGTCCTGACTTTC
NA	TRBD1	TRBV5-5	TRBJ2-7	CASSLTGYEQYF	TGTGCCAGCAGCCTGACAGGGTACGAGCAGTACTTC
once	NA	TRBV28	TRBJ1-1	CASSPGGALEAFF	TGTGCCAGCAGCCCGGGAGGGGCCCTTGAAGCTTTCTTT
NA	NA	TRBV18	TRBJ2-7	CASSPTQRSYEQYF	TGTGCCAGCTCACCAACGCAGCGCTCCTACGAGCAGTACTTC
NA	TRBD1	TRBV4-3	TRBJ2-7	CASSPPGTGLYEQYF	TGCGCCAGCAGCCCTCCCGGGACAGGTCTTTACGAGCAGTACTTC
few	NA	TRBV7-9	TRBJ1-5	CASSLEGANQPQHF	TGTGCCAGCAGCTTAGAAGGGGCCAATCAGCCCCAGCATTTT
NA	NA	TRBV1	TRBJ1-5	CTSSQVGTALRLNQPQHF	TGCACCAGCAGCCAAGTCGGGACAGCCCTGCGTTTAAATCAGCCCCAGCATTTT
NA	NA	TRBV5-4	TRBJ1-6	CASSLDLDNNSPLHF	TGTGCCAGCAGCTTGGATCTGGACAATAATTCACCCCTCCACTTT
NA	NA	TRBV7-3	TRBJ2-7	CASSPTSTSYEQYF	TGTGCCAGCAGCCCTACTAGTACCTCCTACGAGCAGTACTTC
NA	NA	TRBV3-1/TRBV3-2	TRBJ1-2	CASSQGEEYGYTF	TGTGCCAGCAGCCAAGGAGAGGAGTATGGCTACACCTTC
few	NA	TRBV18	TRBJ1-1	CASSPLQLGYTSGTEAFF	TGTGCCAGCTCACCACTTCAACTGGGCTACACTTCAGGCACTGAAGCTTTCTTT
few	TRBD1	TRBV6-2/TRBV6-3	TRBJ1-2	CASSYTPGQIYGYTF	TGTGCCAGCAGTTACACCCCGGGACAGATCTATGGCTACACCTTC
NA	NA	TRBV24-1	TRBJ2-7	CATSDLGRGEQYF	TGTGCCACCAGTGATTTAGGCAGGGGAGAGCAGTACTTC
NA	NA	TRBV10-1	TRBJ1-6	CASTIRIGREGAYNSPLHF	TGCGCCAGCACCATAAGGATCGGCAGGGAAGGGGCATATAATTCACCCCTCCACTTT
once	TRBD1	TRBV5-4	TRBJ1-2	CASSLAGTGGYGYTF	TGTGCCAGCAGCTTGGCCGGGACAGGGGGGTATGGCTACACCTTC
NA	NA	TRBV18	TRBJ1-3	CASSPSRDPSGNTIYF	TGTGCCAGCTCACCATCTCGGGATCCCTCTGGAAACACCATATATTTT
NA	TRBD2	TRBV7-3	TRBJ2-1	CASSSTSGTYNEQFF	TGTGCCAGCAGCTCGACTAGCGGAACTTACAATGAGCAGTTCTTC
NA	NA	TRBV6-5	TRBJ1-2	CASADMTGPYGYTF	TGTGCCAGCGCCGATATGACAGGTCCGTATGGCTACACCTTC
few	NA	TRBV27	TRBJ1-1	CASSLSGGAEAFF	TGTGCCAGCAGTTTATCGGGGGGGGCTGAAGCTTTCTTT